This TCR beta chain was profiled in a study of technical replicates of blood from a few donors (dated by TCRdb to 2016 to 2017). Here V drops 3 bases and J drops 4 bases, and the junction holds 8 bases not matched to any gene. The cysteine opens and the phenylalanine closes a CDR3 of 17 amino acids. CDR3 DNA is the only sequence kept; it has 51 bases, read in frame from the first base. CDR1 and CDR2 were assigned from the germline V gene (reference sequence) as SEHNR and FQNEAQ. As for this clone: There is no known antigen for this receptor. No qualities accompany the bases; no much larger clone lies one base away.

Library creation used the immunoSEQ multiplex PCR assay. TCRdb re-hosts the immuneACCESS table, in-frame sequences only. Its copies lack some clones; in the studies checked, an unresolved V gene accounts for under half of them, and the cause for the rest is not known. Recorded for this sample are about 75,000 clones; roughly 90% of them occurred a single time. The top ten hold over 0.35% of the sample. The sequence was obtained from a human donor in good health. Sequencing was done on a sample of T cells isolated from PBMCs. The chain joins TRBV7-9 to TRBJ2-6, with 8 middle bases fitting TRBD2. This receptor carries the CDR3 CASSFPGGESGANVLTF. The nucleotides read TGTGCCAGCAGCTTCCCGGGGGGGGAGTCCGGGGCCAACGTCCTGACTTTC.